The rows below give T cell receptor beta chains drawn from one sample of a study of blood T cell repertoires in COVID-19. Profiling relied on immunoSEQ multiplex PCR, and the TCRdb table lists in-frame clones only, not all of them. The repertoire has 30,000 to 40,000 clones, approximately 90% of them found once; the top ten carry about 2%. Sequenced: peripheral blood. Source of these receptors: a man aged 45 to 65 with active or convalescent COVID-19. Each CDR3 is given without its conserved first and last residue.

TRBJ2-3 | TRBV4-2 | ASSQTPGGTDTQY
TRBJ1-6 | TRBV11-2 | ASSSLRGWSPLH
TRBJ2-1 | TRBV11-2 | ASSFIPSLDYNEQF
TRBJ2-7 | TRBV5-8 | ASTQWVSDEQY
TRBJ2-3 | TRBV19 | ASSAPNRGLEDTQY
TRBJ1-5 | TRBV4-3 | ASSQDSSKSQPQH
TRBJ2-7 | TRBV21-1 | ASSKSEREREGQQSYEQY
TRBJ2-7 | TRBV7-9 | ASSFPEAIYEQY
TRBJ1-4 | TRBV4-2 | ASSTEINEKLF
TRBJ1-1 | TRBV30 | AWSVPLQGTTEAF
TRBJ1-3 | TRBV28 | ASRVGQGFSGNTIY
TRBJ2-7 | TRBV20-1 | SARQIYEQY
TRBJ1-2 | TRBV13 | ASSFQVNYGYT
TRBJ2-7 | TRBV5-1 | ASSLGTSGTITVYEQY
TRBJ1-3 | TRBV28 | ASWGHRLGTIY
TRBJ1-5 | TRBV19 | ASSIDGRGYLRQPQH
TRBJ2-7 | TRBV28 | ASNPPGFEQY
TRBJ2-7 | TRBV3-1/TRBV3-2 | ASSQVPSAYEQY
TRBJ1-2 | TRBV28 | ASRPTGEVYGYT
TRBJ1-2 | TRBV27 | ASSIPGQGTNYGYT
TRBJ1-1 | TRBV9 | ASSVAPEVLNTEAF
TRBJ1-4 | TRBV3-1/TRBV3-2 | ASSQVGLGNEKLF
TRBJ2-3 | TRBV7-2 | ASSLVPAGFSTDTQY
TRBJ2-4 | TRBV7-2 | ASSLAGLAVIGENIQY
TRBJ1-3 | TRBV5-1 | ASSLAGHSGNTIY
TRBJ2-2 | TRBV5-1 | ASSLGTGITGELF
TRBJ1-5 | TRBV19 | ASSQGMGNQPQH
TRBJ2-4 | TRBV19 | ASSIYGTSDKNIQY
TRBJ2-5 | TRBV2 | ASRGETQY
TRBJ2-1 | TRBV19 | ASSMGRGLRSLQVEQF
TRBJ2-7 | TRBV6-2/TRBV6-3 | ASSKSARYEQY
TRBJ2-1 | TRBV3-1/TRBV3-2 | ASKPQWVAGVNEQF
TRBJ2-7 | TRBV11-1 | ASSSGDRNSYEQY
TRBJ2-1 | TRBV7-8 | ASSSPRPHSRV
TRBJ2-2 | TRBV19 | ASSIPIGVAGELF
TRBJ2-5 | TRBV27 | ASSSPSEAPSQETQY
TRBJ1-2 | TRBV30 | AWSVPGVNYGYT
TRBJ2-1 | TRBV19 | ASSVRTSDGDEQF
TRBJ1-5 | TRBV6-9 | ASSPRGLRDQPQH
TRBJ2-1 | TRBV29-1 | SVAASGSNNEQF
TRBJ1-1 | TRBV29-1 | SGRRETEAF
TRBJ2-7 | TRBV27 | ASSLRTGSLVEQY
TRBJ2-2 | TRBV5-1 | ASSLVVAGLPGELF
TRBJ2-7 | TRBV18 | ASSPASTAYEQY
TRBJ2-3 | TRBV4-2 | ASSQETREVSDTQY
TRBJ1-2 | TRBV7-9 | ASSPSLDYGYT
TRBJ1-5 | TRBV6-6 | ASRSRDRVINQPQH